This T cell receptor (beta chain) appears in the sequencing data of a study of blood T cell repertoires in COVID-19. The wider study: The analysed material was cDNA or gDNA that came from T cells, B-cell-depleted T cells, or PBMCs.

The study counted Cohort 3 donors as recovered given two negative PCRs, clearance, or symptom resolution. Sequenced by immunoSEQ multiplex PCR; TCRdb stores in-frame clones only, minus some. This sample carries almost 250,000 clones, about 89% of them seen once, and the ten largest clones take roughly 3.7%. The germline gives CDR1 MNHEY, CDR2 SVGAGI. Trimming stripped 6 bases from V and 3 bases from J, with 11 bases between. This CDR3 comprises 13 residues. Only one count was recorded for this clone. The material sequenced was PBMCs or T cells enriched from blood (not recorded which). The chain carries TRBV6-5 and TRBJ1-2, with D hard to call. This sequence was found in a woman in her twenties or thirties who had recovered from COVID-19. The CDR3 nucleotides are TGTGCCAGCAGGCCCCAGGCCCACTATGGCTACACCTTC. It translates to CASRPQAHYGYTF.